A single sample is the source of the 11 T cell receptor beta chains below, sequenced in a study of control samples from healthy donors and cancer patients. Data came from immunoSEQ multiplex PCR; TCRdb stores just in-frame clones and leaves some out. Of around 55,000 clones listed, roughly nine tenths are singletons. What was sequenced was PBMCs. All receptors come from a middle-aged man with colorectal cancer.

The chain links TRBV6-5 to TRBJ2-5; no firm D call. The length of the CDR3 is 15 residues. CDR1 and CDR2 (germline): MNHEY, SVGAGI. Trimming left V 2 bases short and J 3 bases short, with 13 bases between. The CDR3 sequence is CASSYTISTEETQYF. CDR3 nucleotide sequence: TGTGCCAGCAGTTACACCATATCGACGGAAGAGACCCAGTACTTC.

By sample fraction, this clone is medium-sized (0.01 to 0.1%). The rearrangement uses TRBV2 and TRBJ2-7, with D possibly matching TRBD2 (6 bases). Looked up from germline, CDR1 is SNHLY and CDR2 is FYNNEI. This CDR3 spans 17 amino acids. Trimming pared 3 bases from V and 2 bases from J, leaving 20 bases between. Here the CDR3 reads CASSDLPVERATYEQYF. CDR3 DNA sequence: TGTGCCAGCAGTGATTTGCCAGTTGAGCGGGCAACCTACGAGCAGTACTTC.

V gene TRBV6-5 combines with J gene TRBJ2-7, with a weak D call TRBD1 (5 bases). Trimming removed 0 bases at V and 0 bases at J, with 12 bases between. The V gene's germline CDR1 is MNHEY and CDR2 SVGAGI. There are 16 residues in the CDR3. CDR3 in DNA: TGTGCCAGCAGTTACTCGATGGGCAGGGTCTCCTACGAGCAGTACTTC. This gives the protein CASSYSMGRVSYEQYF.

V and J are TRBV4-1 and TRBJ2-7; possible D gene TRBD1, 6 bases. This CDR3 contains 18 residues. V lost 5 bases and J 3 bases, leaving 26 bases between the germline ends. Germline CDR1 is MGHRA and CDR2 is YSYEKL. The CDR3 sequence: CASSEAGTRYGMVYEQYF. The CDR3 nucleotides read TGCGCCAGCAGCGAAGCCGGGACACGGTACGGGATGGTCTACGAGCAGTACTTC.

This clone has only one observation. The chain recombines TRBV4-3 with TRBJ1-4, with 8 nucleotides matching TRBD1. The V segment lost 1 base and the J segment 8 bases; nucleotides outside the gene matches: 12. The CDR3 loop spans 17 amino acids. Germline CDR1 reads LGHNA; CDR2 reads YSLEER. Here the CDR3 DNA reads TGCGCCAGCAGCCAAGGTGGGACAGGCTTTTCGGAAGAAAAACTGTTTTTT. Translating gives CASSQGGTGFSEEKLFF.

The J gene is TRBJ1-1, the V gene TRBV7-9, with 9 positions matching TRBD1. CDR3 length: 13 amino acids. After removal of 6 bases from V and 5 bases from J, the junction contained 4 bases not matched to a gene. CDR1 and CDR2 from the germline V gene are SEHNR and FQNEAQ (reference sequence). The DNA of the CDR3 is TGTGCCAGCAGGATCGGACAGGGGACTGAAGCTTTCTTT. It encodes CASRIGQGTEAFF.

In this sample, this clone turned up once. The rearrangement links TRBV5-1 to TRBJ2-2, with D perhaps given as TRBD1 or TRBD2 (5 bases each). The germline V gene encodes CDR1 SGHRS and CDR2 YFSETQ. The CDR3 length is 17 residues. V was trimmed by 4 bases and J by 4 bases, leaving 20 bases between them. The CDR3 loop is CASSLDRDPDPTGELFF. The CDR3 bases are TGCGCCAGCAGCCTAGACCGGGACCCCGATCCCACCGGGGAGCTGTTTTTT.

The chain is built from TRBV27 and TRBJ2-7; D possibly corresponds to TRBD1 (6 bases). Germline V gene data show CDR1 as MNHEY and CDR2 as SMNVEV (reference sequence). Trimming took off 2 bases at V and 3 bases at J, with 17 bases between the two ends. The CDR3 contains 16 residues. CDR3 DNA: TGTGCCAGCAGTTTAACCCGAATTTGGGGGCTCTACGAGCAGTACTTC. It yields the protein CASSLTRIWGLYEQYF.

This chain connects TRBV25-1 to TRBJ1-5; D perhaps matches TRBD1 (5 bases). The germline V gene has CDR1 MGHDK and CDR2 SYGVNS. Trimming removed 4 bases from V and 3 bases from J, with 13 bases in between. The CDR3 is made up of 15 amino acids. The CDR3 bases are TGTGCCAGCAGTGGGGACCGGGAGCCCAATCAGCCCCAGCATTTT. Translating gives CASSGDREPNQPQHF.

The V and J genes are TRBV6-6 and TRBJ1-6; D ambiguous. The CDR3 length is 14 residues. Germline CDR1 is MNHNY and CDR2 is SVGAGI (reference sequence). Trimming cost V 0 bases and J 18 bases, with 18 bases left between them. The CDR3 nucleotides are TGTGCCAGCAGTTACTCATCAGCTGGAACGCAGACCCACTTT. Translated: CASSYSSAGTQTHF.

The V and J genes are TRBV6-6 and TRBJ1-5, with D uncertain. This CDR3 contains 11 residues. V was cut by 5 bases and J by 4 bases, with 3 bases left in between. Germline CDR1 MNHNY, CDR2 SVGAGI (reference sequence). CDR3 loop: CASSPNQPQHF. DNA of the CDR3: TGTGCCAGCAGTCCAAATCAGCCCCAGCATTTT.